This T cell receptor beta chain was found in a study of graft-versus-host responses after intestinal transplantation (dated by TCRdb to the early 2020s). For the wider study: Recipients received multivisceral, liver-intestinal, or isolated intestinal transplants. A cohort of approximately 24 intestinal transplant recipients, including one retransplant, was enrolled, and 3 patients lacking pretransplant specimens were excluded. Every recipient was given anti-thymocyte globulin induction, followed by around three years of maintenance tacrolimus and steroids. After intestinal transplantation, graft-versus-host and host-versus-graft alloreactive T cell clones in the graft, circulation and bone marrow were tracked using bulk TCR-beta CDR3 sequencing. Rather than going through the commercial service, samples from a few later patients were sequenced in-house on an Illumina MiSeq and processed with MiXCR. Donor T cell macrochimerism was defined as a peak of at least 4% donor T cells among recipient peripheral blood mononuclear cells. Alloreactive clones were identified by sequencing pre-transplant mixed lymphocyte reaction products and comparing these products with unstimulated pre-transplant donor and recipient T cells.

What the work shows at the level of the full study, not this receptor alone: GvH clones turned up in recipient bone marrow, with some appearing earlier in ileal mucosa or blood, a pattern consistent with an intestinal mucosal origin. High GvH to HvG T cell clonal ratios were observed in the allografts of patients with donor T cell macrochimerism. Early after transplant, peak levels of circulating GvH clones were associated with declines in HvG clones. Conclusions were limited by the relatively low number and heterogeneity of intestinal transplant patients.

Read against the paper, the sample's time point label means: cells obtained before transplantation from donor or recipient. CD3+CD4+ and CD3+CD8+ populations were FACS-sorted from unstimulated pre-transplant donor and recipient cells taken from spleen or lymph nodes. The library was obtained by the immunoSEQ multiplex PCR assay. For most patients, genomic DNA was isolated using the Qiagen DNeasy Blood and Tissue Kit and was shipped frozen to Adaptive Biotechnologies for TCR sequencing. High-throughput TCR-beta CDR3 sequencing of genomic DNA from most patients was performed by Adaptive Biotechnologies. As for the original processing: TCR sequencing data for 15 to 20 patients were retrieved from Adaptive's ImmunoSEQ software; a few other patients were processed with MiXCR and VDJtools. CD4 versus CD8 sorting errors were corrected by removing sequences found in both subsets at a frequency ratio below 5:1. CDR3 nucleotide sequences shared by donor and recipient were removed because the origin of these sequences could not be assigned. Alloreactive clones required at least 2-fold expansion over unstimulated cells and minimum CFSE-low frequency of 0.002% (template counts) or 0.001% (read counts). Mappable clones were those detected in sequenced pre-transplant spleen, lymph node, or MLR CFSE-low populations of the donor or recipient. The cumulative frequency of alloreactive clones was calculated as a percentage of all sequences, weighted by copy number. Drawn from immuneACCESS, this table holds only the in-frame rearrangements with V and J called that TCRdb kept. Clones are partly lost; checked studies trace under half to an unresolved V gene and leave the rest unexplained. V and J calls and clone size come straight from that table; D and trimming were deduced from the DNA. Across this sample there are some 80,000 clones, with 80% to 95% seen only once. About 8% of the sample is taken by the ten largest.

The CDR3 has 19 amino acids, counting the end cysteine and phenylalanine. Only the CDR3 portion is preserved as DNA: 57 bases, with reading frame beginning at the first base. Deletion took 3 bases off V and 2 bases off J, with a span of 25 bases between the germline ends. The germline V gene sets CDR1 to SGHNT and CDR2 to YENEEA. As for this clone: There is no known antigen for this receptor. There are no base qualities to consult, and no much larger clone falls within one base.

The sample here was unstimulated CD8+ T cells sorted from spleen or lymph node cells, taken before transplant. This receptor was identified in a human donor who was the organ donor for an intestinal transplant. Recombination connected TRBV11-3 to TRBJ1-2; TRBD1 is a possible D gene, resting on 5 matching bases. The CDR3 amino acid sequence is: CASSLTAGIAAPGNYGYTF. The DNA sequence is TGTGCCAGCAGCTTGACAGCGGGCATCGCAGCCCCGGGGAACTATGGCTACACCTTC. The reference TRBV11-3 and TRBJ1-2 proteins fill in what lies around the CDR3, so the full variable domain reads EAGVVQSPRYKIIEKKQPVAFWCNPISGHNTLYWYLQNLGQGPELLIRYENEEAVDDSQLPKDRFSAERLKGVDSTLKIQPAELGDSAVYLCASSLTAGIAAPGNYGYTFGSGTRLTVV.